This T cell receptor beta chain emerged from a study of blood T cells in healthy people across ages. The ends were cut back, 2 bases at V and 6 bases at J, with 17 bases in the middle. The CDR3 has 16 residues. Germline lookup yields CDR1 MNHEY and CDR2 SVGAGI. A second PCR, run for roughly 7 to 12 cycles, used a sample-barcoded 5' primer plus a J-beta primer mix. Sequencing yielded, for each sample, at least 3 million paired-end reads carrying CDR3. One entry per CDR3 protein, called by TCRdb with MiXCR from the 5' RACE reads. Of about 1,800,000 distinct CDR3 sequences listed, 25% to 30% are singletons.

This TCR derives from a woman aged 30 to 39 in good health. The sequenced sample was blood. This chain links TRBV6-5 with TRBJ2-1; D unclear. The CDR3 region is CASSYKGITMPNEQFF. The CDR3 nucleotides read TGTGCCAGCAGTTACAAAGGGATTACGATGCCCAATGAGCAGTTCTTC.